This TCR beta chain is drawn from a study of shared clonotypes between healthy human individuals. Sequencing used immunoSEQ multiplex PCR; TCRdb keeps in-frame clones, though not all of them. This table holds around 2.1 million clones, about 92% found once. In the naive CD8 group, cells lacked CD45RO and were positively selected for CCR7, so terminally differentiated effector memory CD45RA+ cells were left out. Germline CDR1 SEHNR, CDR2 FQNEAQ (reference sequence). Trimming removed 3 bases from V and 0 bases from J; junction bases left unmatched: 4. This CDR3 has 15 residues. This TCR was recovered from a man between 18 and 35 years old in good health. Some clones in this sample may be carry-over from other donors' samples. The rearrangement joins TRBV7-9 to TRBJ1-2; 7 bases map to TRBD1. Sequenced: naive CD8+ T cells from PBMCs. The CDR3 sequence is CASSFRDRANYGYTF. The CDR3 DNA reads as TGTGCCAGCAGCTTCCGGGACAGAGCTAACTATGGCTACACCTTC.